A selection of T cell receptor beta chains follows, all from one sample in a study of response to subunit inactivated influenza vaccine. TCRdb redid the calling of the RT-PCR reads with MiXCR, one entry per CDR3 protein. This table holds 630,000 or so distinct CDR3 sequences, less than 20% found once. This sample comprised PBMCs from blood, obtained roughly 12 days after vaccination. The receptors were sampled from a man aged 50 or older who received an inactivated influenza vaccine. The CDR3 runs from the conserved cysteine through the conserved F or W. The order of the fields is clone size, V gene, D gene, J gene, CDR3 DNA, CDR3 protein. A D gene is named only where the DNA matches it firmly. Expanded clones are given a class, and other clones once, few, many or no size at all.

.	TRBV1	.	TRBJ2-3	TGCACCAGCAGCCAAACGACTGGACAAAGGGGGCCAGATACGCAGTATTTT	CTSSQTTGQRGPDTQYF
few	TRBV12-3/TRBV12-4	TRBD2	TRBJ2-2	TGTGCCAGCACACTAGCGGGGGTTAACACCGGGGAGCTGTTTTTT	CASTLAGVNTGELFF
.	TRBV20-1	TRBD1	TRBJ2-5	TGCAGTGCAACTGGGACAGGGGGATCGGAGACCCAGTACTTC	CSATGTGGSETQYF
many	TRBV4-1	.	TRBJ2-7	TGCGCCAGCAGCCAAGATGAGGAAAACCCCAGTATCGAGCAGTACTTC	CASSQDEENPSIEQYF
.	TRBV20-1	TRBD2	TRBJ2-5	TGCAGTGCTAGAGATTTAGGGGGCCGGACTAGCGGGAAAGAGACCCAGTACTTC	CSARDLGGRTSGKETQYF
few	TRBV6-1	TRBD2	TRBJ2-1	TGTGCCAGCAGTCGCGGGACTAGCGGGATTAATGAGCAGTTCTTC	CASSRGTSGINEQFF
.	TRBV7-2	.	TRBJ1-1	TGTGCCAGCAGCTTAACAGGTCGGAGAACTGAAGCTTTCTTT	CASSLTGRRTEAFF
few	TRBV28	TRBD1	TRBJ2-4	TGTGCCAGCAGTTTGAGTAGGACAGGGGACATTCAGTACTTC	CASSLSRTGDIQYF
few	TRBV7-2	.	TRBJ2-5	TGTGCCAGCAGATCGATGGCTTCACCCCAAGAGACCCAGTACTTC	CASRSMASPQETQYF
.	TRBV19	.	TRBJ2-5	TGTGCCAGTAGTAGCCAACTAGAATCAGCAGAGACCCAGTACTTC	CASSSQLESAETQYF
.	TRBV20-1	TRBD2	TRBJ2-1	TGCAGTGCTAGAAGGCCATTTCTAGCGGGGGAAAACAATGAGCAGTTCTTC	CSARRPFLAGENNEQFF
.	TRBV5-8	.	TRBJ1-1	TGTGCCAGCAGCCACGGGGTCAACACTGAAGCTTTCTTT	CASSHGVNTEAFF
.	TRBV7-6	.	TRBJ2-1	TGTGCCAGCAGCTTGGGTATCGACAGTCCTTCCTACAATGAGCAGTTCTTC	CASSLGIDSPSYNEQFF
many	TRBV29-1	.	TRBJ2-5	TGCAGCGTTGAAAGGGCGGGTGGAAGATACTTC	CSVERAGGRYF
.	TRBV6-2/TRBV6-3	.	TRBJ2-2	TGTGCCAGCAGTCACACTCGGGACCCAGGGGGGGAGCTGTTTTTT	CASSHTRDPGGELFF
.	TRBV6-5	.	TRBJ1-1	TGTGCCAGCAGTTTTAGCGGGCATCGGAGCACTGAAGCTTTCTTT	CASSFSGHRSTEAFF
.	TRBV12-3/TRBV12-4	.	TRBJ1-2	TGTGCCAGCAGTTTAAGGGAGGAAGGAAAATATGGCTACACCTTC	CASSLREEGKYGYTF
few	TRBV5-6	.	TRBJ2-7	TGTGCCAGAGCGACCGGGGGGCGTTACGAGCAGTACTTC	CARATGGRYEQYF
few	TRBV5-6	.	TRBJ2-6	TGTGCCAGCAGCTCGCGGGCGGGGGCAGGTGGGGCCAACGTCCTGACTTTC	CASSSRAGAGGANVLTF
few	TRBV7-9	.	TRBJ2-2	TGTGCCAGCAGGGACACCGGGGAGCTGTTTTTT	CASRDTGELFF
.	TRBV29-1	.	TRBJ2-2	TGCAGCGTGACAGGGAGGAAAACCGGGGAGCTGTTTTTT	CSVTGRKTGELFF
.	TRBV7-2	TRBD2	TRBJ2-1	TGTGCCAGCAACTCAGGGCCCGGGACTAGCGGATTCGGTGAGCAGTTCTTC	CASNSGPGTSGFGEQFF
few	TRBV7-9	.	TRBJ2-2	TGTGCCAGCAGCTTACGGCGACAGAACACGAACACCGGGGAGCTGTTTTTT	CASSLRRQNTNTGELFF
.	TRBV5-1	TRBD1	TRBJ2-7	TGCGCCAGCGCTACCGGGACAGACTCCTACGAGCAGTACTTC	CASATGTDSYEQYF
many	TRBV7-2	.	TRBJ2-1	TGTGCCAGCACCCCCAATGCGGCTAGGATTGAGCAGTTCTTC	CASTPNAARIEQFF
once	TRBV10-3	.	TRBJ1-1	TGTGCCACGAGCTTGGAGGCTGTGGCTGAAGCTTTCTTT	CATSLEAVAEAFF
few	TRBV5-1	TRBD2	TRBJ2-1	TGCGCCAGCAGGGTGTCGTCGGGAGGATTTTATGAGCAGTTCTTC	CASRVSSGGFYEQFF
.	TRBV4-2	.	TRBJ2-3	TGTGCCAGCAGCCAATTCCAGGCTTCCTCGTATACGCAGTATTTT	CASSQFQASSYTQYF
few	TRBV7-1	.	TRBJ2-3	TGTGCCAGCAGCTCAAGATGGTGGGGCACAGGGCCCCGGCCCCGGGGCACAGATACGCAGTATTTT	CASSSRWWGTGPRPRGTDTQYF
.	TRBV7-6	.	TRBJ2-3	TGTGCCAGCAGCTTGATATTTTCTAGCACAGATACGCAGTATTTT	CASSLIFSSTDTQYF
few	TRBV20-1	TRBD2	TRBJ2-1	TGCAGTGCTAGAGTGGCCGGGGCTAGCGGGTTGGATGAGCAGTTCTTC	CSARVAGASGLDEQFF
few	TRBV15	.	TRBJ2-5	TGTGCCACCAGCAGAGAGGGGGTCCAAGAGACCCAGTACTTC	CATSREGVQETQYF
.	TRBV29-1	.	TRBJ2-7	TGCAGCGTTGTCACTCGACGGGAGATCTACGAGCAGTACTTC	CSVVTRREIYEQYF
few	TRBV4-1	.	TRBJ2-1	TGCGCCAGCAGCCAAGAACCTCCAGACAGGAATGAGCAGTTCTTC	CASSQEPPDRNEQFF
.	TRBV15	.	TRBJ2-7	TGTGCCACCAGCAATCTTGCGGGTACCTACGAGCAGTACTTC	CATSNLAGTYEQYF
.	TRBV9	.	TRBJ1-2	TGTGCCAGCAGCGTAGGGAAGGGCCCCATGGGAGGCTACACCTTC	CASSVGKGPMGGYTF
many	TRBV28	.	TRBJ2-1	TGTGCCAGCAGTTTATACGGCGGTTACAATGAGCAGTTCTTC	CASSLYGGYNEQFF
many	TRBV5-5	.	TRBJ1-5	TGTGCCAGCAGCTGGACCGGGGCAGGTCAGCCCCAGCATTTT	CASSWTGAGQPQHF
.	TRBV3-1	TRBD2	TRBJ2-7	TGTGCCAGCAGCCCTTTCTCCGGGACTAGCGCATACGAGCAGTACTTC	CASSPFSGTSAYEQYF
few	TRBV12-3/TRBV12-4	.	TRBJ2-5	TGTGCCAGCAGTGCCCGAACAGACTCCAAGAGAACCCAGTACTTC	CASSARTDSKRTQYF
.	TRBV5-1	.	TRBJ2-1	TGCGCCAGCTTCCCGGGGAGAAGCTCCTACAATGAGCAGTTCTTC	CASFPGRSSYNEQFF
few	TRBV7-2	TRBD1	TRBJ2-1	TGTGCCAGCAGCTTACAAGGACAGGGGAACAATGAGCAGTTCTTC	CASSLQGQGNNEQFF
.	TRBV2	TRBD2	TRBJ2-3	TGTGCCAGCAGCCCGGGACTAGCCAACGAGTATTTT	CASSPGLANEYF
.	TRBV28	TRBD2	TRBJ2-1	TGTGCCAGCAGTCCGTCCGGGACTACAATACCTTACAATGAGCAGTTCTTC	CASSPSGTTIPYNEQFF
.	TRBV20-1	.	TRBJ1-6	TGCAGTGCTATCCAGTCAGGGAAAGCACCCCTCCACTTT	CSAIQSGKAPLHF